The 5 T cell receptor beta chains listed next were all sequenced from one sample in a study of regulatory T cells in long-lasting Graves disease. Time point specified: newly diagnosed GD, antithyroid drugs for less than 3 months. The TCR library used RNA extracted from PBMCs. The TCR beta library used iRepertoire HTBI primers with Arm-PCR amplification of CDR3. TCRdb analysed the multiplex PCR reads with MiXCR anew, one entry per CDR3 protein. The table shows approximately 350,000 distinct CDR3 sequences, with 12% occurring only once. This sample was also put to use in a study of T cells in Graves' hyperthyroidism and ophthalmopathy.

The material was peripheral blood mononuclear cells (PBMCs), obtained at new diagnosis, from a patient treated with antithyroid drugs. These receptors originate from a woman younger than 35 with Graves disease.

This clonotype has ten or more counts. This chain joins TRBV6-5 and TRBJ2-7, with 7 bases identical to TRBD2. CDR3 size: 16 residues. V was clipped by 0 bases and J by 3 bases; unmatched bases: 8. The germline V gene has CDR1 MNHEY and CDR2 SVGAGI. The CDR3, as DNA: TGTGCCAGCAGTTACTCCCCAGTCCGGGGGGACTACGAGCAGTACGTC. Translated: CASSYSPVRGDYEQYV.

The sample holds many counts of this clonotype. The CDR3, as DNA: TGCAGTGCTGGACTTAGCGGGGGGACCTCGTACACAGATACGCAGTATTTT. This codes for CSAGLSGGTSYTDTQYF. J is TRBJ2-3 and V is TRBV20-1, with 10 bases lining up with TRBD2. The CDR3 runs 17 residues. Germline CDR1 DFQATT, CDR2 SNEGSKA (reference sequence). V lost 5 bases, J lost 2 bases, and 13 bases stayed unmatched.

This clonotype was detected many times. This chain links TRBV19 with TRBJ2-1, with a weak D call TRBD1 (5 bases). V lost 7 bases, J lost 6 bases, and 13 bases lay in between. The CDR3 is 13 residues long. Germline V gene data show CDR1 as LNHDA and CDR2 as SQIVND (reference sequence). DNA for the CDR3: TGTGCCAGTAATCAGGGTATCGGCAATGAGCAGTTCTTC. Translated, it gives CASNQGIGNEQFF.

This clonotype was picked up many times. The rearrangement joins TRBV12-3 or TRBV12-4 to TRBJ2-5; D might be TRBD2 (5 bases). V lost 1 base, J lost 8 bases, and 14 bases lay in between. This CDR3 spans 14 amino acids. CDR3 DNA sequence: TGTGCCAGCAGTTTAGGGACGGCGGGTGGTACCCAGTACTTC. This encodes CASSLGTAGGTQYF.

This clonotype was picked up many times. V usage is TRBV6-2 or TRBV6-3 and J usage is TRBJ2-7, with 8 bases matching TRBD1. V shed 2 bases, J shed 3 bases, and the junction held 6 bases outside the gene matches. The CDR3 contains 15 residues. Germline loops: CDR1 MNHEY, CDR2 SVGEGT. CDR3 region: CASSYIGTGLYEQYF. CDR3 DNA sequence: TGTGCCAGCAGTTACATCGGGACAGGCCTCTACGAGCAGTACTTC.